Listed below are T cell receptor beta chains from one sample, sequenced in a study of shared clonotypes between healthy human individuals. Sequenced by immunoSEQ multiplex PCR; TCRdb stores in-frame clones only, minus some. The sample consists of roughly 2.6 million clones, roughly nine tenths of them appearing once. Sequenced material: naive CD4+ T cells sorted from blood. These receptors originate from a man younger than 35 in good health. Both conserved end residues are part of each CDR3. The D gene is left open where the match is weak. Size values are once, few and many counts, or a class for expanded clones, and some rows have none.

j_gene: TRBJ2-5
abundance: .
d_gene: TRBD1
v_gene: TRBV6-1
len: 15
CDR3nt: TGTGCCAGCAGTGAAGCATCAGGGGGAAGAGAGACCCAGTACTTC
CDR3aa: CASSEASGGRETQYF

j_gene: TRBJ2-3
abundance: .
d_gene: .
v_gene: TRBV11-2
len: 16
CDR3nt: TGTGCCAGCAGCTTTAGAGGGGATCCTAGCACAGATACGCAGTATTTT
CDR3aa: CASSFRGDPSTDTQYF

j_gene: TRBJ2-1
abundance: .
d_gene: .
v_gene: TRBV5-4
len: 15
CDR3nt: TGTGCCAGCAGCCTACTAAGCGGCCCCCGAGGGGAGCAGTTCTTC
CDR3aa: CASSLLSGPRGEQFF

j_gene: TRBJ2-7
abundance: .
d_gene: .
v_gene: TRBV5-1
len: 14
CDR3nt: TGCGCCAGCAGCCCGTACCCAAGTTTCTACGAGCAGTACTTC
CDR3aa: CASSPYPSFYEQYF

j_gene: TRBJ2-1
abundance: .
d_gene: TRBD2
v_gene: TRBV6-5
len: 12
CDR3nt: TGTGCCAGCAGTCGAGCGGGGGGGGAGCAGTTCTTC
CDR3aa: CASSRAGGEQFF

j_gene: TRBJ2-1
abundance: .
d_gene: .
v_gene: TRBV20-1
len: 9
CDR3nt: TGCAGTATTATAAATCAGGGGATCTTC
CDR3aa: CSIINQGIF

j_gene: TRBJ2-7
abundance: .
d_gene: .
v_gene: TRBV14
len: 17
CDR3nt: TGTGCCAGCAGCCCTCAGCCCCAGGGAGTCAAAACCTACGAGCAGTACTTC
CDR3aa: CASSPQPQGVKTYEQYF

j_gene: TRBJ1-1
abundance: .
d_gene: .
v_gene: TRBV18
len: 11
CDR3nt: TGTGCCAGCTCATGGGACACTGAAGCTTTCTTT
CDR3aa: CASSWDTEAFF

j_gene: TRBJ1-3
abundance: .
d_gene: .
v_gene: TRBV19
len: 15
CDR3nt: TGTGCCAGTAGTATGGGCGTGGGCTCTGGAAACACCATATATTTT
CDR3aa: CASSMGVGSGNTIYF

j_gene: TRBJ2-6
abundance: .
d_gene: .
v_gene: TRBV9
len: 15
CDR3nt: TGTGCCAGCAGCGTAGCAAGTTCCGGGGCCAACGTCCTGACTTTC
CDR3aa: CASSVASSGANVLTF

j_gene: TRBJ2-2
abundance: .
d_gene: .
v_gene: TRBV4-3
len: 15
CDR3nt: TGCGCCAGCAGCCTAGCCTGGGCGGAAGCGAAGGAGCTGTTTTTT
CDR3aa: CASSLAWAEAKELFF

j_gene: TRBJ2-2
abundance: once
d_gene: .
v_gene: TRBV5-1
len: 13
CDR3nt: TGCGCCAGCAGCCGCACGAACACCGGGGAGCTGTTTTTT
CDR3aa: CASSRTNTGELFF

j_gene: TRBJ2-1
abundance: .
d_gene: .
v_gene: TRBV29-1
len: 12
CDR3nt: TGCAGCACGTGGGCAGACTACAATGAGCAGTTCTTC
CDR3aa: CSTWADYNEQFF

j_gene: TRBJ2-2
abundance: once
d_gene: .
v_gene: TRBV6-5
len: 14
CDR3nt: TGTGCCAGCAGTTATCAAGGAGACACCGGGGAGCTGTTTTTT
CDR3aa: CASSYQGDTGELFF

j_gene: TRBJ2-3
abundance: .
d_gene: .
v_gene: TRBV6-1
len: 16
CDR3nt: TGTGCCAGCAGTGAAGGACCAGCAGTGAAGACCGATACGCAGTATTTT
CDR3aa: CASSEGPAVKTDTQYF

j_gene: TRBJ2-7
abundance: once
d_gene: TRBD1
v_gene: TRBV7-3
len: 14
CDR3nt: TGTGCCAGCAGCCAGGGACAGGGACCCTACGAGCAGTACTTC
CDR3aa: CASSQGQGPYEQYF

j_gene: TRBJ2-5
abundance: .
d_gene: .
v_gene: TRBV10-3
len: 14
CDR3nt: TGTGCCATCGGCAGTGAGGGATCTCAAGAGACCCAGTACTTC
CDR3aa: CAIGSEGSQETQYF

j_gene: TRBJ2-5
abundance: .
d_gene: TRBD2
v_gene: TRBV5-1
len: 14
CDR3nt: TGCGCCAGCAGCTCGGGACTAGCAACAGAGACCCAGTACTTC
CDR3aa: CASSSGLATETQYF

j_gene: TRBJ1-2
abundance: .
d_gene: .
v_gene: TRBV27
len: 14
CDR3nt: TGTGCCAGCAGTTTATCTACCGGGAACTATGGCTACACCTTC
CDR3aa: CASSLSTGNYGYTF

j_gene: TRBJ1-1
abundance: .
d_gene: TRBD1
v_gene: TRBV6-1
len: 13
CDR3nt: TGTGCCAGCAGTTCTAACAGGGGCACTGAAGCTTTCTTT
CDR3aa: CASSSNRGTEAFF

j_gene: TRBJ2-4
abundance: .
d_gene: .
v_gene: TRBV2
len: 14
CDR3nt: TGTGCCAGTGGGACCGAATGGGCCAAAAACATTCAGTACTTC
CDR3aa: CASGTEWAKNIQYF

j_gene: TRBJ1-2
abundance: .
d_gene: TRBD1
v_gene: TRBV10-3
len: 13
CDR3nt: TGTGCCATCGGGACAGACAATCACTATGGCTACACCTTC
CDR3aa: CAIGTDNHYGYTF

j_gene: TRBJ1-2
abundance: .
d_gene: .
v_gene: TRBV9
len: 12
CDR3nt: TGTGCCAGCAGCGGCCGGGGCTATGGCTACACCTTC
CDR3aa: CASSGRGYGYTF

j_gene: TRBJ2-1
abundance: .
d_gene: TRBD1
v_gene: TRBV11-2
len: 15
CDR3nt: TGTGCCAGCAGCTTTGACAGGGGGACCTACAATGAGCAGTTCTTC
CDR3aa: CASSFDRGTYNEQFF

j_gene: TRBJ1-6
abundance: once
d_gene: TRBD1
v_gene: TRBV6-6
len: 16
CDR3nt: TGTGCCAGCAGTCCCTGGGGACAGGGGCTGGAATCACCCCTCCACTTT
CDR3aa: CASSPWGQGLESPLHF

j_gene: TRBJ1-2
abundance: once
d_gene: .
v_gene: TRBV7-2
len: 14
CDR3nt: TGTGCCAGCAGCCCTAGGACGGACATAGGTGGCTACACCTTC
CDR3aa: CASSPRTDIGGYTF

j_gene: TRBJ1-1
abundance: .
d_gene: .
v_gene: TRBV6-6
len: 15
CDR3nt: TGTGCCAGCAGCGAGAGGGGGGCTTCGAACACTGAAGCTTTCTTT
CDR3aa: CASSERGASNTEAFF

j_gene: TRBJ2-7
abundance: few
d_gene: .
v_gene: TRBV15
len: 14
CDR3nt: TGTGCCACCAGCAGAGAGGGGGGTTCCTACGAGCAGTACTTC
CDR3aa: CATSREGGSYEQYF

j_gene: TRBJ1-5
abundance: .
d_gene: TRBD1
v_gene: TRBV5-5
len: 15
CDR3nt: TGTGCCAGCAGCCCGCTAGGGGGCGTCGATCAGCCCCAGCATTTT
CDR3aa: CASSPLGGVDQPQHF

j_gene: TRBJ1-2
abundance: .
d_gene: TRBD1
v_gene: TRBV19
len: 16
CDR3nt: TGTGCCAGTAGTCCCCCCAGGGACAGGGGGCACTATGGCTACACCTTC
CDR3aa: CASSPPRDRGHYGYTF

j_gene: TRBJ2-1
abundance: .
d_gene: .
v_gene: TRBV7-2
len: 14
CDR3nt: TGTGCCAGCAGCTTACGGTCCCCGTGGGATGAGCAGTTCTTC
CDR3aa: CASSLRSPWDEQFF

j_gene: TRBJ1-1
abundance: few
d_gene: .
v_gene: TRBV19
len: 13
CDR3nt: TGTGCCAGTAGTACCACACGGAACACTGAAGCTTTCTTT
CDR3aa: CASSTTRNTEAFF

j_gene: TRBJ1-2
abundance: few
d_gene: .
v_gene: TRBV28
len: 13
CDR3nt: TGTGCCAGCAGTCCCTCGGACGTCTATGGCTACACCTTC
CDR3aa: CASSPSDVYGYTF

j_gene: TRBJ2-7
abundance: .
d_gene: .
v_gene: TRBV4-1
len: 16
CDR3nt: TGCGCCAGCAGCCACAGACTAGTCCCTCTCGTCTACGAGCAGTACTTC
CDR3aa: CASSHRLVPLVYEQYF

j_gene: TRBJ2-7
abundance: .
d_gene: .
v_gene: TRBV5-1
len: 16
CDR3nt: TGCGCCAGCAGCAGAGACCCGGGGCAGGTGGGCTACGAGCAGTACTTC
CDR3aa: CASSRDPGQVGYEQYF

j_gene: TRBJ1-1
abundance: .
d_gene: .
v_gene: TRBV6-1
len: 12
CDR3nt: TGTGCCAGCATTAGCTGGAACACTGAAGCTTTCTTT
CDR3aa: CASISWNTEAFF

j_gene: TRBJ1-5
abundance: .
d_gene: TRBD1
v_gene: TRBV6-6
len: 15
CDR3nt: TGTGCCAGTCTCCTAGGGAGGACAGGAGCGGAGCCCCAGCATTTT
CDR3aa: CASLLGRTGAEPQHF

j_gene: TRBJ1-5
abundance: .
d_gene: .
v_gene: TRBV30
len: 15
CDR3nt: TGTGCCTGGTCCAATCGGGGATTTAGCAATCAGCCCCAGCATTTT
CDR3aa: CAWSNRGFSNQPQHF

j_gene: TRBJ2-5
abundance: .
d_gene: TRBD2
v_gene: TRBV7-9
len: 16
CDR3nt: TGTGCCAGCAGCAGGGCCGGGGCGGGAGTTGAAGAGACCCAGTACTTC
CDR3aa: CASSRAGAGVEETQYF

j_gene: TRBJ1-3
abundance: .
d_gene: TRBD1
v_gene: TRBV4-3
len: 15
CDR3nt: TGCGCCAGCAGCCAAGGACAGGGCCCTGGAAACACCATATATTTT
CDR3aa: CASSQGQGPGNTIYF

j_gene: TRBJ1-1
abundance: .
d_gene: TRBD1
v_gene: TRBV6-1
len: 16
CDR3nt: TGTGCCAGCAGTGGGGACAGGGGGTTGGGGAACACTGAAGCTTTCTTT
CDR3aa: CASSGDRGLGNTEAFF

j_gene: TRBJ1-3
abundance: once
d_gene: .
v_gene: TRBV29-1
len: 12
CDR3nt: TGCGGGGTTTCCTTTGGGGGAAACACCATATATTTT
CDR3aa: CGVSFGGNTIYF

j_gene: TRBJ1-4
abundance: .
d_gene: TRBD1
v_gene: TRBV9
len: 16
CDR3nt: TGTGCCAGCAGCGTGGGACAGCCTGCAACTAATGAAAAACTGTTTTTT
CDR3aa: CASSVGQPATNEKLFF

j_gene: TRBJ1-1
abundance: .
d_gene: TRBD1
v_gene: TRBV19
len: 13
CDR3nt: TGTGCCAGTAGGGGGGACAGGGTCTCTGAAGCTTTCTTT
CDR3aa: CASRGDRVSEAFF

j_gene: TRBJ1-5
abundance: .
d_gene: TRBD1
v_gene: TRBV2
len: 15
CDR3nt: TGTGCCAGCAGTGAGGAGGGGGCGAGCAATCAGCCCCAGCATTTT
CDR3aa: CASSEEGASNQPQHF

j_gene: TRBJ2-7
abundance: .
d_gene: TRBD2
v_gene: TRBV5-4
len: 16
CDR3nt: TGTGCCAGCAGCTTGGGTCGGACTAGCGGGAGCTACGAGCAGTACTTC
CDR3aa: CASSLGRTSGSYEQYF

j_gene: TRBJ2-7
abundance: once
d_gene: .
v_gene: TRBV6-5
len: 14
CDR3nt: TGTGCCAGCAGTTACCAGGGAAGGATGGACGAGCAGTACTTC
CDR3aa: CASSYQGRMDEQYF

j_gene: TRBJ2-3
abundance: .
d_gene: .
v_gene: TRBV7-2
len: 13
CDR3nt: TGTGCCAGCAGCTTAGCGTGGCAGACCTTTGAGTATTTT
CDR3aa: CASSLAWQTFEYF

j_gene: TRBJ2-5
abundance: .
d_gene: .
v_gene: TRBV4-2
len: 14
CDR3nt: TGTGCCAGCAGCCAAGGGGGGGCCCAAGAGACCCAGTACTTC
CDR3aa: CASSQGGAQETQYF